These 28 T cell receptor beta chains were sequenced from one sample in a study of control samples from healthy donors and cancer patients. TCRdb's copy holds only in-frame clones and misses some; the assay was immunoSEQ multiplex PCR. The sample carries about 12,000 clones, roughly 95% recorded once. The source material was PBMCs. The receptor source for this set is a man aged 65-85 years with head and neck cancer.

The chain links TRBV3-1 (or the pseudogene TRBV3-2) to TRBJ2-7; 9 bases align to TRBD1. Germline V gene data show CDR1 as LGHDT and CDR2 as YNNKEL (reference sequence). This CDR3 region has 15 residues. V lost 0 bases to trimming and J lost 3 bases; unmatched junction nucleotides: 3. CDR3: CASSQEGGQGYEQYF. CDR3 DNA sequence: TGTGCCAGCAGCCAAGAGGGGGGACAGGGCTACGAGCAGTACTTC.

This chain links TRBV27 with TRBJ1-2; D possibly corresponds to TRBD1 (5 bases). This CDR3 spans 14 amino acids. Germline V CDR1 and CDR2: MNHEY, SMNVEV (reference sequence). The V gene lost 4 bases and the J gene lost 8 bases, with 17 bases spanning the gap. The CDR3 is CASSSYLSGRGYTF. In nucleotides, the CDR3 is TGTGCCAGCAGTTCCTATCTGTCAGGGCGCGGCTACACCTTC.

This chain connects TRBV7-3 to TRBJ2-5; a possible D gene is TRBD2 (6 bases). This CDR3 contains 15 residues. V lost 2 bases to trimming and J lost 5 bases, with 15 bases between them. Per germline, CDR1 SGHTA and CDR2 FQGTGA. CDR3 sequence reads: CASSLRPGEVETQYF. The DNA of the CDR3 is TGTGCCAGCAGCTTACGTCCGGGAGAGGTGGAGACCCAGTACTTC.

DNA for the CDR3: TGTGCCAGCAGCCCGGCCTTGGGACAGCTGAACACCGGGGAGCTGTTTTTT. This codes for CASSPALGQLNTGELFF. The rearrangement uses TRBV5-4 and TRBJ2-2; 7 bases are shared with TRBD1. This CDR3 comprises 17 residues. The V gene end was trimmed by 4 bases and the J gene end by 1 base; junction bases not matched to a gene: 10. Germline values: CDR1 SGHNT, CDR2 YYREEE (reference sequence).

The chain is built from TRBV7-3 and TRBJ2-1; 9 nucleotides align to TRBD2. Unmatched junction bases numbered 4, after V lost 0 bases and J lost 1 base. This CDR3 is built from 17 residues. The germline V gene encodes CDR1 SGHTA and CDR2 FQGTGA. CDR3 nucleotides: TGTGCCAGCAGCTTAACCCCTAGCGGGGCGTCCTACAATGAGCAGTTCTTC. Protein product: CASSLTPSGASYNEQFF.

This chain joins TRBV10-1 and TRBJ1-1; tentatively, D is TRBD1 (5 bases). This CDR3 spans 14 amino acids. V lost 3 bases, J lost 2 bases, and 10 bases lay in between. CDR1 is WNHNN and CDR2 is SYGVQD in the germline V gene (reference sequence). CDR3 DNA: TGCGCCAGCAGTGATCGTGGGGGAAACACTGAAGCTTTCTTT. Translation: CASSDRGGNTEAFF.

The CDR3, as DNA: TGCGCCAGCAGCTTGGCACCGGGACAGCCCCTACTCTACGAGCAGTACTTC. Its protein product is CASSLAPGQPLLYEQYF. The chain is built from TRBV5-1 and TRBJ2-7, with TRBD1 matching over 7 bases. The CDR3 has 17 amino acids. V trimming: 0 bases; J trimming: 3 bases; junction bases outside the gene matches: 12. Germline-derived CDR1 and CDR2 are SGHRS and YFSETQ. Complete variable domain (other parts from reference TRBV5-1 and TRBJ2-7): KAGVTQTPRYLIKTRGQQVTLSCSPISGHRSVSWYQQTPGQGLQFLFEYFSETQRNKGNFPGRFSGRQFSNSRSEMNVSTLELGDSALYLCASSLAPGQPLLYEQYFGPGTRLTVT.

The DNA of the CDR3 is TGTGTCACGAGGGGGGTGCACAATGAGCAGTTCTTC. It encodes CVTRGVHNEQFF. The rearrangement joins TRBV19 to TRBJ2-1; D might be TRBD1 or TRBD2, each matching 6 bases. The CDR3 extends over 12 amino acids. CDR1 LNHDA and CDR2 SQIVND come from the germline V gene (reference sequence).

The V and J genes are TRBV6-6 and TRBJ1-2, with TRBD1 identical over 12 bases. Unmatched junction bases numbered 5, after V lost 2 bases and J lost 7 bases. Germline lookup yields CDR1 MNHNY and CDR2 SVGAGI (reference sequence). CDR3 length: 15 amino acids. The CDR3 bases are TGTGCCAGCAGTTACGGGGGACAGGGGGCCGGTGGCTACACCTTC. It is translated as CASSYGGQGAGGYTF.

The chain uses TRBV4-1 and TRBJ2-1; the match to TRBD2 covers 8 bases. In germline, CDR1 is MGHRA, CDR2 YSYEKL. The CDR3 loop spans 15 amino acids. The ends lost 0 bases at V and 9 bases at J; junction bases unmatched: 7. CDR3 protein: CASSQEVGLGAEQFF. The CDR3 DNA sequence: TGCGCCAGCAGCCAAGAGGTGGGACTAGGAGCTGAGCAGTTCTTC.

The chain has TRBV6-8 and TRBJ1-6; D ambiguous. Trimming removed 5 bases from V and 8 bases from J, with 7 bases in between. This CDR3 has 12 residues. Per germline, CDR1 MNHGY and CDR2 SAAAGT. The CDR3 region is CASSGPDSPLHF. CDR3 nucleotides: TGTGCCAGCAGTGGTCCGGATTCACCCCTCCACTTT.

The chain is built from TRBV19 and TRBJ2-1, with a tentative D call TRBD1 (5 bases). This CDR3 has 15 residues. The V gene's germline CDR1 is LNHDA and CDR2 SQIVND (reference sequence). Deletions cut 5 bases from V and 5 bases from J, with 16 bases between. DNA for the CDR3: TGTGCCAGTAGTGGGCAGGGTATTTATAACAATGAGCAGTTCTTC. This codes for CASSGQGIYNNEQFF.

The chain recombines TRBV19 with TRBJ2-1; D possibly corresponds to TRBD1 (6 bases). The CDR3 loop spans 17 amino acids. V gave up 5 bases and J gave up 3 bases, with 20 bases separating them. Germline V gene lookup returns CDR1 LNHDA and CDR2 SQIVND (reference sequence). In DNA, the CDR3 is TGTGCCAGTAGTCTTCCCTGGGACAACCGGGACTACAATGAGCAGTTCTTC. This sequence encodes CASSLPWDNRDYNEQFF.

This clone was detected once. The chain links TRBV5-1 to TRBJ2-1; 8 bases align to TRBD2. Germline trimming cut 1 base from V and 0 bases from J; bases unmatched to any gene: 18. There are 21 residues in the CDR3. The germline V gene has CDR1 SGHRS and CDR2 YFSETQ. The CDR3 sequence is CASSLNGPVAGRVSSYNEQFF. CDR3 sequence (DNA): TGCGCCAGCAGCTTGAACGGACCCGTAGCGGGAAGGGTCTCCTCCTACAATGAGCAGTTCTTC.

The rearrangement joins TRBV19 to TRBJ1-1; TRBD1 might be the D (6 bases). This CDR3 spans 16 amino acids. V lost 3 bases and J lost 4, with 18 bases in between. Germline V CDR1 and CDR2: LNHDA, SQIVND (reference sequence). The CDR3 sequence is CASSIRRGAGVTEAFF. In DNA form, the CDR3 reads TGTGCCAGTAGTATCCGAAGAGGAGCAGGGGTCACTGAAGCTTTCTTT.

The V and J genes are TRBV6-6 and TRBJ2-5; 10 bases are shared with TRBD2. Germline V gives CDR1 MNHNY, CDR2 SVGAGI (reference sequence). The CDR3 runs 17 residues. V shed 5 bases and J 3 bases; nucleotides not matched to a gene: 12. CDR3 in amino acids: CASSPSPGLAEEETQYF. The CDR3 DNA is TGTGCCAGCAGTCCTTCCCCCGGACTAGCGGAGGAAGAGACCCAGTACTTC.

CDR3 sequence: CASAGQLYNEQFF. For the CDR3, the DNA is TGTGCCAGTGCGGGACAGCTCTACAATGAGCAGTTCTTC. The chain links TRBV14 to TRBJ2-1; tentative D call: TRBD1 (7 bases). CDR3 length: 13 amino acids. Germline CDR1 SGHDN, CDR2 FVKESK. The V end was cut by 9 bases, the J end by 3 bases, with 12 bases between.

The chain uses TRBV18 and TRBJ2-2, with 7 bases matching TRBD1. The germline CDR1 and CDR2 sequences are KGHSH and LQKENI. The CDR3 is made up of 15 amino acids. V lost 2 bases and J lost 2; bases outside the gene matches: 2. The CDR3 sequence is CASSPTGVNTGELFF. The CDR3 nucleotides are TGTGCCAGCTCACCAACAGGGGTAAACACCGGGGAGCTGTTTTTT. The full variable domain, completed using reference TRBV18 and TRBJ2-2, is NAGVMQNPRHLVRRRGQEARLRCSPMKGHSHVYWYRQLPEEGLKFMVYLQKENIIDESGMPKERFSAEFPKEGPSILRIQQVVRGDSAAYFCASSPTGVNTGELFFGEGSRLTVL.

As DNA, the CDR3 is TGTGCCAGCAGTGATGGTTATCAGCCCCAGCATTTT. Translation: CASSDGYQPQHF. J is TRBJ1-5 and V is TRBV6-1; no clear D gene. CDR3 length equals 12 residues. Trimming stripped 3 bases from V and 5 bases from J, with 5 bases between. Germline V gene sequence: CDR1 MNHNS, CDR2 SASEGT.

The V gene is TRBV19, the J gene TRBJ2-7; 10 bases fit TRBD1. CDR3 length: 15 amino acids. CDR1 and CDR2 from the germline V gene are LNHDA and SQIVND (reference sequence). With 1 base clipped from V and 3 bases from J, the junction kept 3 bases outside the gene matches. CDR3 bases: TGTGCCAGTAGTATAGCTGGGACAGGGGACTACGAGCAGTACTTC. It translates to CASSIAGTGDYEQYF.

This chain uses TRBV7-2 with TRBJ1-5, with a weak D call TRBD1 (5 bases). The V and J ends lost 2 bases and 2 bases respectively, with 22 bases between them. Germline CDR1 is SGHTA and CDR2 is FQGNSA. The CDR3 runs 19 residues. The CDR3 DNA is TGTGCCAGCAGCTTAATTTTCCCAGGGAAGGAGTGGGGCAATCAGCCCCAGCATTTT. This translates into CASSLIFPGKEWGNQPQHF.

The chain has TRBV28 and TRBJ2-7, with D uncertain. The germline gives CDR1 MDHEN, CDR2 SYDVKM. Trimming took 2 bases from V and 0 from J, leaving 14 bases between them. CDR3 length: 16 amino acids. The CDR3 coding sequence is TGTGCCAGCAGTTTAGGGCCGGTCCTATCCTCCTACGAGCAGTACTTC. Its translation is CASSLGPVLSSYEQYF. Complete variable domain (other parts from reference TRBV28 and TRBJ2-7): DVKVTQSSRYLVKRTGEKVFLECVQDMDHENMFWYRQDPGLGLRLIYFSYDVKMKEKGDIPEGYSVSREKKERFSLILESASTNQTSMYLCASSLGPVLSSYEQYFGPGTRLTVT.

Details on this clone: Without the conserved terminal phenylalanine or tryptophan, this CDR3 likely stems from a read error. No DNA is shown, since the ends of the CDR3 on it are uncertain; the CDR3 is the one TCRdb lists. The chain links TRBV21-1 to TRBJ2-6; TRBD2, as called in the table, went unchecked against the DNA. TRBV21-1 is shown as a pseudogene. The CDR3 has 8 amino acids, counting both end residues. The chain's CDR3 is CASRVDSG.

This rearrangement joins TRBV19 to TRBJ2-1; the match to TRBD2 covers 9 bases. Germline V gene lookup returns CDR1 LNHDA and CDR2 SQIVND (reference sequence). V shed 4 bases and J 4 bases; nucleotides not matched to a gene: 11. The CDR3 runs 17 residues. As DNA, the CDR3 is TGTGCCAGTAGTACCCGTTGGACTAGCGAGCTGTACAATGAGCAGTTCTTC. Protein: CASSTRWTSELYNEQFF.

This clone was seen a single time. As DNA, the CDR3 is TGCGCCAGCAGCTTACGGTCTGGAGATACGCAGTATTTT. It translates to CASSLRSGDTQYF. This sequence joins TRBV5-1 and TRBJ2-3, with D unclear. The ends were cut back, 2 bases at V and 5 bases at J, with 9 bases in the middle. Germline values: CDR1 SGHRS, CDR2 YFSETQ. This CDR3 is 13 amino acids long.

The chain carries TRBV19 and TRBJ1-5, with D perhaps TRBD1 (5 bases). Germline V gene sequence: CDR1 LNHDA, CDR2 SQIVND (reference sequence). This CDR3 spans 19 amino acids. V dropped 10 bases and J dropped 9 bases, with 37 bases sitting between them. The CDR3 region is CATSASFGTGGPYFRPQHF. The CDR3 DNA sequence: TGTGCCACTTCCGCCTCCTTTGGGACGGGGGGTCCTTATTTTAGGCCCCAGCATTTT.

The rearrangement links TRBV10-3 to TRBJ1-2, with 7 positions matching TRBD1. This CDR3 comprises 13 residues. The V and J ends lost 6 bases and 8 bases, in that order; junction bases with no gene match: 9. Germline V gene data show CDR1 as ENHRY and CDR2 as SYGVKD. The DNA for the CDR3 is TGTGCCATCAGCATCAACAGGGGAGGAGGCTACACCTTC. Translated, it gives CAISINRGGGYTF.

Only one count was recorded for this clone. The chain uses TRBV7-9 and TRBJ2-7; 7 bases agree with TRBD2. The V gene's germline CDR1 is SEHNR and CDR2 FQNEAQ (reference sequence). The CDR3 extends over 14 amino acids. V was pared by 4 bases and J by 6 bases, with 9 bases of the junction left unmatched. The CDR3 coding sequence is TGTGCCAGCAGCTCTGCGGGACTAAGGGGCGAGCAGTACTTC. This encodes CASSSAGLRGEQYF.